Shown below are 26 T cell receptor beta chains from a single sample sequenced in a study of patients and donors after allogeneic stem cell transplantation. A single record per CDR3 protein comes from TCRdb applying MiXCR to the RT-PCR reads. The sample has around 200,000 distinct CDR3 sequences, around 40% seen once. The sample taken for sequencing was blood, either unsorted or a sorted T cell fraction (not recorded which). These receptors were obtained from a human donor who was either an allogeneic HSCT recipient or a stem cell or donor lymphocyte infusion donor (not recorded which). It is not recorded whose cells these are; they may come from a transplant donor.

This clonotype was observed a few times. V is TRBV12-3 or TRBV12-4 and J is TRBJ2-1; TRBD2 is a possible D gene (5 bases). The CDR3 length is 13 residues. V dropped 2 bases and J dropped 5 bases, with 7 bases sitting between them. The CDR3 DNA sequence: TGTGCCAGCAGTTTAAGGCGGGACAATGAGCAGTTCTTC. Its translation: CASSLRRDNEQFF.

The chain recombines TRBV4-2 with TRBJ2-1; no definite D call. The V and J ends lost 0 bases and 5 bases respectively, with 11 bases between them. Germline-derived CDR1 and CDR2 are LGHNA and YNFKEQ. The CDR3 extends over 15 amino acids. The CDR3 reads CASSQERIRNNEQFF. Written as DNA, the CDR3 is TGTGCCAGCAGCCAAGAGCGGATCAGGAACAATGAGCAGTTCTTC.

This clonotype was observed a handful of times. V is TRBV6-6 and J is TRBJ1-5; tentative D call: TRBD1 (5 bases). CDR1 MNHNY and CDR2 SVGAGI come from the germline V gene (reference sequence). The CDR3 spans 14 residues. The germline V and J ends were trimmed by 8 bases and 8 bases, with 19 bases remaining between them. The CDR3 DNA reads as TGTGCCAGCTGCACCAGAGGGGAAGTGAAGCCCCAGCATTTT. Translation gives CASCTRGEVKPQHF.

CDR3 nucleotides: TGTGCCAGCAGCCAAGATGAACGGCATGGCTACACCTTC. Its translation is CASSQDERHGYTF. The genes are TRBV3-1 and TRBJ1-2; no reliable D call. The ends were cut back, 0 bases at V and 6 bases at J, with 8 bases in the middle. In germline, CDR1 is LGHDT, CDR2 YNNKEL (reference sequence). The CDR3 totals 13 residues.

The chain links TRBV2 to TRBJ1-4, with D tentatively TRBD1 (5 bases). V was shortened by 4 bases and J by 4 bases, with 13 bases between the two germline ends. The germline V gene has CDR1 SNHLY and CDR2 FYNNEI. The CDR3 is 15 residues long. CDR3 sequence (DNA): TGTGCCAGCAGTGTGCGGGGCAGTCATAATGAAAAACTGTTTTTT. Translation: CASSVRGSHNEKLFF.

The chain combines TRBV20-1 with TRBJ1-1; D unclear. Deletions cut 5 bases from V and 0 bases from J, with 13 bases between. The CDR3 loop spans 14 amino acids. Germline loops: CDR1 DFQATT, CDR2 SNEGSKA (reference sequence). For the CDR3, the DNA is TGCAGTGCTGGGATCGGCCTTATGAACACTGAAGCTTTCTTT. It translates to CSAGIGLMNTEAFF.

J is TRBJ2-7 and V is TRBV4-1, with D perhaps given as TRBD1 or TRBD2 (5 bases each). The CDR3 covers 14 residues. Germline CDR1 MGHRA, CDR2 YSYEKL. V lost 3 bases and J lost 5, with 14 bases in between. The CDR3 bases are TGCGCCAGCAGCCACGAGGGGCAAGTACACGAGCAGTACTTC. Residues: CASSHEGQVHEQYF.

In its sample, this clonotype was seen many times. The CDR3 DNA reads TGCAGTGCTAGAGGTTCCGGGATTGCGAACACTGAAGCTTTCTTT. It yields the protein CSARGSGIANTEAFF. The chain recombines TRBV20-1 with TRBJ1-1; no clear D. The CDR3 has 15 amino acids. CDR1 and CDR2 (germline): DFQATT, SNEGSKA (reference sequence). V lost 1 base and J lost 1, with 13 bases in between.

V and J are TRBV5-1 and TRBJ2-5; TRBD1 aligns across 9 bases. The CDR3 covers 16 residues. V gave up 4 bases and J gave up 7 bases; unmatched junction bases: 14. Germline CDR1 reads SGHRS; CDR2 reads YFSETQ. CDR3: CASSELPGQGSGTQYF. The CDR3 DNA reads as TGCGCCAGCAGCGAGCTACCGGGACAGGGAAGTGGGACCCAGTACTTC.

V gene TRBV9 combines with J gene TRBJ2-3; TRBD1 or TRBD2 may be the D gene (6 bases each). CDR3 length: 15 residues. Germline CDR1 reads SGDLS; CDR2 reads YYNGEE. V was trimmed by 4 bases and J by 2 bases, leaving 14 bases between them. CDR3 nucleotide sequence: TGTGCCAGCAGCATGGGGGGCTCTTTCACAGATACGCAGTATTTT. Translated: CASSMGGSFTDTQYF.

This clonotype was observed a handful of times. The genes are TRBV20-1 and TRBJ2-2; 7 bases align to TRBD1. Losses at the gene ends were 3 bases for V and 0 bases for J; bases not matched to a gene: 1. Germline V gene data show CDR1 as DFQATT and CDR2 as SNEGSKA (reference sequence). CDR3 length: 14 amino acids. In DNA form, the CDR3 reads TGCAGTGCTAGCGGGACAGCGAACACCGGGGAGCTGTTTTTT. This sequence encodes CSASGTANTGELFF.

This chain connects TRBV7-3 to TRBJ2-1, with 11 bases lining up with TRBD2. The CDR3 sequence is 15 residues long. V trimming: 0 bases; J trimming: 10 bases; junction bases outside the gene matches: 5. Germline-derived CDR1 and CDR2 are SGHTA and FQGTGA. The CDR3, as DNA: TGTGCCAGCAGCTTAACTAGCGGGGGGGTTCCCGAGCAGTTCTTC. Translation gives CASSLTSGGVPEQFF.

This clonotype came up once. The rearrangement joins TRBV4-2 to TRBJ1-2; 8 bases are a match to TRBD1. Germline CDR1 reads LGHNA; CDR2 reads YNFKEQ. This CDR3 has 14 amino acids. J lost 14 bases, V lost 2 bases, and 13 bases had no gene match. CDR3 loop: CASSQLFRDRSRTF. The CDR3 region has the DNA TGTGCCAGCAGCCAACTATTTCGGGACAGGAGTAGGACCTTC.

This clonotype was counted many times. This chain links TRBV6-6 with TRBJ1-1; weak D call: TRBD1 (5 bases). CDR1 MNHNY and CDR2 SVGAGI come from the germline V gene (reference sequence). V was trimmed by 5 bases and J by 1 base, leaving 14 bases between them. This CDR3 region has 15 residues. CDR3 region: CASSLGGGSNTEAFF. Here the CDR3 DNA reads TGTGCCAGCAGTCTTGGGGGTGGCTCGAACACTGAAGCTTTCTTT.

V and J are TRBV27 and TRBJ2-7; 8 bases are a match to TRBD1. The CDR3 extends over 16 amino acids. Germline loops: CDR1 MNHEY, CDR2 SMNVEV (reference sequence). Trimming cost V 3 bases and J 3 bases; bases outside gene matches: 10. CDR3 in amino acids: CASSFIQGVEVYEQYF. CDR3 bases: TGTGCCAGCAGTTTCATACAGGGGGTTGAAGTCTACGAGCAGTACTTC.

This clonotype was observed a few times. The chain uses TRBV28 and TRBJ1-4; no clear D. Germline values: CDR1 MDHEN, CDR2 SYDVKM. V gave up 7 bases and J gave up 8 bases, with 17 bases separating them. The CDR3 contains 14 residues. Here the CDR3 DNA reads TGTGCCAGCACAGAAGGGCCCGGGCGCGAAAAACTGTTTTTT. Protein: CASTEGPGREKLFF.

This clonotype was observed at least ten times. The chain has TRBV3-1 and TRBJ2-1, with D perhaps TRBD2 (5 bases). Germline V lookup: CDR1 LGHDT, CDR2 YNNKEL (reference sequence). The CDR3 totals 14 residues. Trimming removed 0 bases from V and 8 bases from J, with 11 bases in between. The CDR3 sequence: CASSQDRGAHEQFF. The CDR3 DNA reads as TGTGCCAGCAGCCAAGATCGGGGAGCCCATGAGCAGTTCTTC.

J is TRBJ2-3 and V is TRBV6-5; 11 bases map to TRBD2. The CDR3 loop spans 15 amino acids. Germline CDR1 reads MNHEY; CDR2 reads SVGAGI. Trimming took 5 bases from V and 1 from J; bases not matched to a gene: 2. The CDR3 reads CASSRGLAGTDTQYF. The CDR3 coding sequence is TGTGCCAGCAGTAGGGGACTAGCGGGCACAGATACGCAGTATTTT.

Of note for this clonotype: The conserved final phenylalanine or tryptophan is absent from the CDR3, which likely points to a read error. CDR3 DNA: TGCGCCAGCAGCTTGAGGGTCTCCGGGGAGCTGTTTTTG. It translates to CASSLRVSGELFL. V and J are TRBV5-1 and TRBJ2-2; unclear D gene. The CDR3 length is 13 residues. Trimming left V 1 base short and J 6 bases short, with 7 bases between. CDR1 is SGHRS and CDR2 is YFSETQ in the germline V gene.

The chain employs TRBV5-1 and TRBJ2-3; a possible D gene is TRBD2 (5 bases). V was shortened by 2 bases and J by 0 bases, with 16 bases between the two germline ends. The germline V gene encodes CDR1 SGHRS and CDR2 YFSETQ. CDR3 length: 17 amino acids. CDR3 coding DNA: TGCGCCAGCAGCTTACTAGTGGGCCGTGCAAGCACAGATACGCAGTATTTT. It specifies CASSLLVGRASTDTQYF.

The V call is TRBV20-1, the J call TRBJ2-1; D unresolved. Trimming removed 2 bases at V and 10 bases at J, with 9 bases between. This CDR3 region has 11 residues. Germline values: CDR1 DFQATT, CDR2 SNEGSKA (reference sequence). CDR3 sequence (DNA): TGCAGTGCTAGAAAGGGTGGAGAGCAGTTCTTC. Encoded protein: CSARKGGEQFF.

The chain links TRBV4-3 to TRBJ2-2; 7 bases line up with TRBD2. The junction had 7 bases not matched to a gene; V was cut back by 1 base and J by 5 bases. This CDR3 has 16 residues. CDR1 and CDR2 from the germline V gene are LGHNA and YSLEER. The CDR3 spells CASSQVMGTTTGELFF. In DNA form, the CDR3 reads TGCGCCAGCAGCCAAGTTATGGGGACTACTACCGGGGAGCTGTTTTTT.

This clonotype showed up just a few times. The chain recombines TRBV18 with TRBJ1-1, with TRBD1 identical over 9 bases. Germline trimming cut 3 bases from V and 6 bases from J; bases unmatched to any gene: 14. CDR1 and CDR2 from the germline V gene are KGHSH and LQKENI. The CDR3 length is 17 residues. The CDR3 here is CASSPRTGAQTAPEAFF. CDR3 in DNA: TGTGCCAGCTCACCTCGGACAGGGGCCCAGACCGCTCCTGAAGCTTTCTTT.

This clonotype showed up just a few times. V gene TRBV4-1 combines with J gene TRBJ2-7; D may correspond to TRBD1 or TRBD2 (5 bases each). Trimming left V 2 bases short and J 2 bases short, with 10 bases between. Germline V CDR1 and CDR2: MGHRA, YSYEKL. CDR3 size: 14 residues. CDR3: CASSQPGRTYEQYF. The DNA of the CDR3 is TGCGCCAGCAGCCAACCGGGACGGACCTACGAGCAGTACTTC.

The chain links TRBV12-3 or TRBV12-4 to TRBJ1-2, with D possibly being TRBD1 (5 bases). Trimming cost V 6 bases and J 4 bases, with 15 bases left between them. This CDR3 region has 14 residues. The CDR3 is CASRPPGVSYGYTF. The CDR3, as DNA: TGTGCCAGCAGGCCCCCGGGGGTAAGCTATGGCTACACCTTC.

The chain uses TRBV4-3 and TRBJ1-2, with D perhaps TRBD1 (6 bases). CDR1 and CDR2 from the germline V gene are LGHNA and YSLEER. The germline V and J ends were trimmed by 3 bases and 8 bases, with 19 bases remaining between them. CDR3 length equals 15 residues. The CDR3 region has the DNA TGCGCCAGCAGCCACCTTACAGGGTCGGCGTCCGGCTACACCTTC. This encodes CASSHLTGSASGYTF.